This entry describes one T cell receptor beta chain. Losses at the gene ends were 4 bases for V and 0 bases for J; bases not matched to a gene: 3. Germline V gene sequence: CDR1 SGHAT, CDR2 FQNNGV. CDR3 length equals 16 residues. These data are taken from a study of T cell clonotyping in hematopoietic cell transplantation. Sequenced by immunoSEQ multiplex PCR; TCRdb stores in-frame clones only, minus some. The profile covers 69,000 or so clones, with around 94% appearing a single time and roughly 1.5% taken by the ten largest. The TCR was taken from a man aged 45-65 years in good health. Some clones in this sample may be carry-over from other donors' samples. The gene calls are TRBV11-2 and TRBJ1-6; 7 positions match TRBD1. What was sequenced was peripheral blood mononuclear cells. The CDR3: CASSSTGVSYNSPLHF. In DNA form, the CDR3 reads TGTGCCAGCAGCTCCACAGGGGTCTCCTATAATTCACCCCTCCACTTT.